Listed here is a single T cell receptor beta chain. This sample is part of a study of CD8+ T cells in alopecia areata. Study at large: Each of the treated patients was given oral tofacitinib, 5 to 10 mg twice daily, for moderate-to-severe alopecia areata.

Extraction of RNA preceded its reverse transcription into cDNA, which served as the sequencing template. Using immunoSEQ multiplex PCR, the repertoire was profiled, and TCRdb retains in-frame clones only, with some absent. The data contain 90,000 to 120,000 clones, about 83% of them singletons. Treatment here: oral pan-JAK inhibitor, 5-10 mg twice daily. Germline CDR1 is SGHTA and CDR2 is FQGNSA. V was trimmed by 1 base and J by 1 base, leaving 5 bases between them. The CDR3 loop spans 13 amino acids. Sequenced material: CD8+ T cells sorted from blood, taken at week 24, from a patient treated with tofacitinib. This sequence originates from a human donor with alopecia areata. This chain links TRBV7-2 with TRBJ2-7; D uncertain. CDR3 DNA: TGTGCCAGCAGCTTAGGTGTTTCCTACGAGCAGTACTTC. It codes for CASSLGVSYEQYF.